These T cell receptor beta chains were read from a single sample in a study of blood T cell repertoires in COVID-19. The method was immunoSEQ multiplex PCR; TCRdb's version includes in-frame clones alone and lacks a portion of them. This sample has tens of thousands of clones, with 60% to 80% found just once. Sequencing was performed on peripheral blood. The source of these receptors is a man between 65 and 79 years old with COVID-19, enrolled during active disease. The CDR3 runs from the conserved cysteine through the conserved F or W. Each record gives: D gene, V gene, clone size, J gene, CDR3 DNA, CDR3 protein. A D gene is named only where the DNA matches it firmly. Only part of the rows carry a size: once, few, many, or a class if the clone is expanded.

>-|TRBV27|-|TRBJ1-1
TGTGCCAGCAGTTTAGGGCGGGTGAACACTGAAGCTTTCTTT
CASSLGRVNTEAFF
>TRBD1|TRBV7-2|-|TRBJ1-1
TGTGCCAGCAGCTCCCCGACAGGGTGGGTCAAGGCTTTCTTT
CASSSPTGWVKAFF
>TRBD1|TRBV28|-|TRBJ1-2
TGTGCCAGCACGGGACAGGGGGTTCGGGGCTACACCTTC
CASTGQGVRGYTF
>TRBD1|TRBV2|-|TRBJ2-1
TGTGCCAGCAGATTCGGACAGGGAACCTACAATGAGCAGTTCTTC
CASRFGQGTYNEQFF
>-|TRBV7-3|-|TRBJ1-5
TGTGCCAGCAGCTTAAATGCAGGTCAGCCCCAGCATTTT
CASSLNAGQPQHF
>-|TRBV7-8|-|TRBJ2-7
TGTGCCAGCAGCTTAGACCCCGGGATAGGGCACGAGCAGTACTTC
CASSLDPGIGHEQYF
>-|TRBV5-6|once|TRBJ2-2
TGTGCCAGCAGCGTAGAACCCACCGGGGAGCTGTTTTTT
CASSVEPTGELFF
>-|TRBV5-1|-|TRBJ1-3
TGCGCCAGCAGCTTCCATACCGGACTATCCCCTGGAAACACCATATATTTT
CASSFHTGLSPGNTIYF
>TRBD1|TRBV5-6|-|TRBJ1-2
TGTGCCAGCAGCCCGGGACAGGGGGAGTTCCTAGCTAACTATGGCTACACCTTC
CASSPGQGEFLANYGYTF
>-|TRBV29-1|-|TRBJ2-5
TGCAGCGTTGGATTAGGGACTCGGGAGACCCAGTACTTC
CSVGLGTRETQYF
>-|TRBV5-1|-|TRBJ1-4
TGCGCCAGCAGCCTAGGGAGGGATAGTGAAAAACTGTTTTTT
CASSLGRDSEKLFF
>TRBD2|TRBV27|-|TRBJ2-1
TGTGCCAGCACCCTAATAGCGGGAGTAGGGAATGAGCAGTTCTTC
CASTLIAGVGNEQFF
>TRBD2|TRBV6-5|few|TRBJ2-1
TGTGCCAGCAGAACGACCGGGACTAGCAGGGATGAGCAGTTCTTC
CASRTTGTSRDEQFF
>TRBD1|TRBV19|-|TRBJ1-1
TGTGCCAGTAGTACATACAGGGGATTGAACAGTCTACACACTGAAGCTTTCTTT
CASSTYRGLNSLHTEAFF
>-|TRBV24-1|-|TRBJ1-2
TGTGCCACCAGTCAGGGGAACTATGGCTACACCTTC
CATSQGNYGYTF
>-|TRBV5-1|-|TRBJ1-4
TGCGCCAGCAGCGAGGCAGGGCCTAATGAAAAACTGTTTTTT
CASSEAGPNEKLFF
>TRBD1|TRBV7-9|-|TRBJ2-5
TGTGCCAGCAGCCAGGACAGGCGCGAGACCCAGTACTTC
CASSQDRRETQYF
>-|TRBV5-4|few|TRBJ2-4
TGTGCCAGCAGCTTGGCGTCTAGCGCCAAAAACATTCAGTACTTC
CASSLASSAKNIQYF
>-|TRBV29-1|-|TRBJ1-2
TGCAGCGTTGTCCCAGACTATGGCTACACCTTC
CSVVPDYGYTF
>-|TRBV25-1|-|TRBJ2-2
TGTGCCAGCAGTGAATTCGGGAGCACCGGGGAGCTGTTTTTT
CASSEFGSTGELFF
>TRBD1|TRBV6-5|-|TRBJ2-7
TGTGCCAGCAGGACAGGGTCCTACGAGCAGTACTTC
CASRTGSYEQYF
>-|TRBV5-4|-|TRBJ2-5
TGTGCCAGCAGCGAGCAACAAGAGACCCAGTACTTC
CASSEQQETQYF
>-|TRBV7-9|-|TRBJ1-3
TGTGCCAGCAGGCATGTTGAGGGCTCGTCTGGAAACACCATATATTTT
CASRHVEGSSGNTIYF
>-|TRBV28|few|TRBJ1-3
TGTGCCAGCAGTTTTCTTGGAAACACCATATATTTT
CASSFLGNTIYF
>-|TRBV3-1/TRBV3-2|few|TRBJ1-1
TGTGCCAGCAGCCTCGGGGGTGGGGACACTGAAGCTTTCTTT
CASSLGGGDTEAFF
>TRBD1|TRBV24-1|-|TRBJ2-1
TGTGCCACCAGTGATTTGTCCTGGACAGGCCCAAGCCGAACCTCCTACAATGAGCAGTTCTTC
CATSDLSWTGPSRTSYNEQFF
>-|TRBV29-1|-|TRBJ1-4
TGCAGCGTAGCAACAGGGTCCCGTAGTGAAAAACTGTTTTTT
CSVATGSRSEKLFF
>-|TRBV7-2|-|TRBJ1-2
TGTGCCAGCAGCGTGTCGGGGGGGCAAGCTAACTATGGCTACACCTTC
CASSVSGGQANYGYTF
>-|TRBV6-5|once|TRBJ1-3
TGTGCCAGCAGGGGGGGACCGATCTCTGGAAACACCATATATTTT
CASRGGPISGNTIYF
>TRBD1|TRBV3-1/TRBV3-2|-|TRBJ1-4
TGTGCCAGCAGCCAAGATCGGCAGGGGGTCTCTAATGAAAAACTGTTTTTT
CASSQDRQGVSNEKLFF
>TRBD1|TRBV19|few|TRBJ1-2
TGTGCCAGCCGGCCCCGGGACAGAAGTTATGGCTACACCTTC
CASRPRDRSYGYTF
>-|TRBV11-2|once|TRBJ2-1
TGTGCCAGCAGCTTAGGACTAAACAATGAGCAGTTCTTC
CASSLGLNNEQFF
>-|TRBV9|-|TRBJ2-2
TGTGCCAGCAGCTTAAATACCGGGGAGCTGTTTTTT
CASSLNTGELFF
>-|TRBV10-3|-|TRBJ2-7
TGTGCCACCGGACAGACTTACGAGCAGTACTTC
CATGQTYEQYF
>-|TRBV18|once|TRBJ2-3
TGTGCCAGCTCACCACGTCAGGGGACCACAGATACGCAGTATTTT
CASSPRQGTTDTQYF
>-|TRBV9|-|TRBJ2-3
TGTGCCAGCAGCGCACGGGTTGGCCATAGCACAGATACGCAGTATTTT
CASSARVGHSTDTQYF
>-|TRBV29-1|-|TRBJ1-2
TGCAGCGTTGAGGGGGCAGTCTATGGCTACACCTTC
CSVEGAVYGYTF
>-|TRBV2|-|TRBJ2-7
TGTGCCAGCAGTGACATTGAGTTAGCGGAATGGAGCTCCTACGAGCAGTACTTC
CASSDIELAEWSSYEQYF
>TRBD2|TRBV27|-|TRBJ2-1
TGTGCCAGCAGTTTATCTAGCGGGGACTCCCTGAATGAGCAGTTCTTC
CASSLSSGDSLNEQFF
>-|TRBV11-3|-|TRBJ2-2
TGTGCCAGCAGCTTCGTGGAGACCGGGGAGCTGTTTTTT
CASSFVETGELFF
>-|TRBV7-2|-|TRBJ2-7
TGTGCCAGCAGCTTTGGGGCGATTGTTGGGCAGTACTTC
CASSFGAIVGQYF
>-|TRBV4-2|-|TRBJ2-2
TGTGCCAGCAGCCAAGAAGCTGTACCCACCGGGGAGCTGTTTTTT
CASSQEAVPTGELFF
>TRBD1|TRBV10-3|-|TRBJ1-1
TGTGCCATCAGATTACAGGGGGCGCAGGTCACTGAAGCTTTCTTT
CAIRLQGAQVTEAFF
>TRBD1|TRBV7-9|-|TRBJ2-1
TGTGCCAGCAGCTTAGCGCGAGGGCAGGGGGCCACCTACAATGAGCAGTTCTTC
CASSLARGQGATYNEQFF
>-|TRBV19|-|TRBJ1-5
TGTGCCAGTAGTTCGACAGGCCTCTATAGCAATCAGCCCCAGCATTTT
CASSSTGLYSNQPQHF
>TRBD1|TRBV27|-|TRBJ1-6
TGTGCCAGCAGTCCGACAGGGGGCAGGAATTCACCCCTCCACTTT
CASSPTGGRNSPLHF
>TRBD1|TRBV30|-|TRBJ1-2
TGTGCCTGGAACGGGAAGGGGGCGAACTATGGCTACACCTTC
CAWNGKGANYGYTF
>-|TRBV7-2|once|TRBJ2-7
TGTGCCAGCAGTCGACCAGGGCGACAACACTCCTACGAGCAGTACTTC
CASSRPGRQHSYEQYF
>-|TRBV3-1/TRBV3-2|-|TRBJ1-2
TGTGCCAGCAGCCCGAGCCGTTACTATGGCTACACCTTC
CASSPSRYYGYTF